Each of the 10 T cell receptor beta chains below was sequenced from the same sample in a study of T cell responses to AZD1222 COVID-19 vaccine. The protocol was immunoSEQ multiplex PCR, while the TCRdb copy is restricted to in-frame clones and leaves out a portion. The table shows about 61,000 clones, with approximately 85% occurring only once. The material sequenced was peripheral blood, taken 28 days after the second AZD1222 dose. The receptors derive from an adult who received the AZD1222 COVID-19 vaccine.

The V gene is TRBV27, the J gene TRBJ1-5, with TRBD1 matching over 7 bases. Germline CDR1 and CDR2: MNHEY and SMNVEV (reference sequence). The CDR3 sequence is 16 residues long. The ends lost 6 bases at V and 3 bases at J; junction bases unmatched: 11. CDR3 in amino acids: CASSLRGGSPNQPQHF. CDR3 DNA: TGTGCCAGCAGCCTCAGGGGGGGTAGCCCCAATCAGCCCCAGCATTTT.

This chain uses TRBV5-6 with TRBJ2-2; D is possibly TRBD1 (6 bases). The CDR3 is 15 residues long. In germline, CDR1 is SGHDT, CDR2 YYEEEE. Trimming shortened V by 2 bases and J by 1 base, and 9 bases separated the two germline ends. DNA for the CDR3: TGTGCCAGCAGCTTCCCGGGACAGAACACCGGGGAGCTGTTTTTT. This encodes CASSFPGQNTGELFF.

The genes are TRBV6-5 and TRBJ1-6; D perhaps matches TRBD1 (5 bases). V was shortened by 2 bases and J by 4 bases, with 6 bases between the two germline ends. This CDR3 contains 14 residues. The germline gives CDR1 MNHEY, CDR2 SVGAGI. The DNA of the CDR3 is TGTGCCAGCAGTTACGGGGGTTATAATTCACCCCTCCACTTT. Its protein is CASSYGGYNSPLHF.

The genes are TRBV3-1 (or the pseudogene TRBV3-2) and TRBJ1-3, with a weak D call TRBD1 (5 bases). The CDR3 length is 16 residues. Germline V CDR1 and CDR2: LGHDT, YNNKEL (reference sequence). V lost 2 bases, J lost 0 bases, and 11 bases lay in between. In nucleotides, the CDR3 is TGTGCCAGCAGCCAAATGGGGGGTCGCTCTGGAAACACCATATATTTT. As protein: CASSQMGGRSGNTIYF.

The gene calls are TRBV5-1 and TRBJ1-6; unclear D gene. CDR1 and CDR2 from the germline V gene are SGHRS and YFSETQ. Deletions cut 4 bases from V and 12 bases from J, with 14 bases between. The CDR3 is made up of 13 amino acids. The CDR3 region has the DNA TGCGCCAGCAGCCAGGACCCCGCCCTACCCCTCCACTTT. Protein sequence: CASSQDPALPLHF.

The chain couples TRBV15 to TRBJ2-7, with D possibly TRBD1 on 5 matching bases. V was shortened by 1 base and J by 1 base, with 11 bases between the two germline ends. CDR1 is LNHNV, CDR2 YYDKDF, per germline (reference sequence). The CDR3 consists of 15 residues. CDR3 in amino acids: CATSRVQGSSYEQYF. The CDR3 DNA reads TGTGCCACCAGCAGAGTTCAGGGTTCATCCTACGAGCAGTACTTC. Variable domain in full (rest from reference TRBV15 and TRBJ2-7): DAMVIQNPRYQVTQFGKPVTLSCSQTLNHNVMYWYQQKSSQAPKLLFHYYDKDFNNEADTPDNFQSRRPNTSFCFLDIRSPGLGDTAMYLCATSRVQGSSYEQYFGPGTRLTVT.

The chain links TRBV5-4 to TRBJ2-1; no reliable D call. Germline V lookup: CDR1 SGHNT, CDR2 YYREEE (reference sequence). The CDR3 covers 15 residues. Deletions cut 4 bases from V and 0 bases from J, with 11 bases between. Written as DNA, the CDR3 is TGTGCCAGCAGCCTAACTGTCAGCTCCTACAATGAGCAGTTCTTC. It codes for CASSLTVSSYNEQFF.

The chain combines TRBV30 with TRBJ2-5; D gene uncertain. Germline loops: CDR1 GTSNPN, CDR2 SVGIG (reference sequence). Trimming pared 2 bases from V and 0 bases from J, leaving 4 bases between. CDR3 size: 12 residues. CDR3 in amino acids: CAWSSDQETQYF. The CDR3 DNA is TGTGCCTGGAGTAGCGACCAAGAGACCCAGTACTTC.

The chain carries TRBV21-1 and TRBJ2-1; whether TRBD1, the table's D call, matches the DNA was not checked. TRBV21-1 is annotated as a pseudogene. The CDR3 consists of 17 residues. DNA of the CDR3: TGTGCCAGCAGCACCTCCTTACAGGGGCCCACCTACAATGAGCAGTTCTTC. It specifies CASSTSLQGPTYNEQFF.

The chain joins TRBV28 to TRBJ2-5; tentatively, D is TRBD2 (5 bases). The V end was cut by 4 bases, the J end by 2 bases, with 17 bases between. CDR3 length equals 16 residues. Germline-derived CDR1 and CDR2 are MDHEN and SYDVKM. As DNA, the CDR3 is TGTGCCAGCAGTTCCCCTCTCTCCGGGAATCAAGAGACCCAGTACTTC. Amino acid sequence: CASSSPLSGNQETQYF.